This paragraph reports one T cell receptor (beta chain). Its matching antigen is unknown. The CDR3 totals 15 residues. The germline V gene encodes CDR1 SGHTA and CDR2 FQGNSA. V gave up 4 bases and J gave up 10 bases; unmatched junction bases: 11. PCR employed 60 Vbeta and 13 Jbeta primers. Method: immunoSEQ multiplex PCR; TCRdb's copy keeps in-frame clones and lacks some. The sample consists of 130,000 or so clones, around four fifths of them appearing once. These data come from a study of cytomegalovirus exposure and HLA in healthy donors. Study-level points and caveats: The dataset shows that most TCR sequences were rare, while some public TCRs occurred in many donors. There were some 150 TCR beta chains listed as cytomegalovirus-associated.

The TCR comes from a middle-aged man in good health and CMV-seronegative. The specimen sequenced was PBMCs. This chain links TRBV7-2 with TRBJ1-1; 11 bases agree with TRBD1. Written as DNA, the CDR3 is TGTGCCAGCAGCTCAGAATGGACAGGGGGCGTCGGAGCTTTCTTT. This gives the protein CASSSEWTGGVGAFF.